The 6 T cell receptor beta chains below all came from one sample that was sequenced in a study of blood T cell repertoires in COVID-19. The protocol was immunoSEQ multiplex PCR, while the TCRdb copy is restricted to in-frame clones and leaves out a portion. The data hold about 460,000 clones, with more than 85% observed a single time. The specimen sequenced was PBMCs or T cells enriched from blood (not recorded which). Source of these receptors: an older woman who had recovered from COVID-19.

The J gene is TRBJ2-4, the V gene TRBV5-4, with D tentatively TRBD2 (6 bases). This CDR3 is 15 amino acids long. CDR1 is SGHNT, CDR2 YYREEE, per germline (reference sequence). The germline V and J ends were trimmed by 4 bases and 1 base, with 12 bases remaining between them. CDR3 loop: CASSLGGLAKNIQYF. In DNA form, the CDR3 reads TGTGCCAGCAGCCTGGGGGGACTGGCCAAAAACATTCAGTACTTC.

The CDR3 here is CASSPSGWLNEKLFF. For the CDR3, the DNA is TGTGCCAGCAGCCCCTCGGGTTGGCTTAATGAAAAACTGTTTTTT. The V and J genes are TRBV3-1 (or the pseudogene TRBV3-2) and TRBJ1-4, with unresolved D. The ends were cut back, 4 bases at V and 4 bases at J, with 13 bases in the middle. The CDR3 runs 15 residues. Germline V gives CDR1 LGHDT, CDR2 YNNKEL (reference sequence).

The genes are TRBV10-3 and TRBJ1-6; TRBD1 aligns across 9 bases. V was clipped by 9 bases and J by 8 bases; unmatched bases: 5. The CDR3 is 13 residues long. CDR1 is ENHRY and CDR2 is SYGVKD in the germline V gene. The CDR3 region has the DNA TGTGCCATAAGGACAGGGGAAGATTCACCCCTCCACTTT. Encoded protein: CAIRTGEDSPLHF.

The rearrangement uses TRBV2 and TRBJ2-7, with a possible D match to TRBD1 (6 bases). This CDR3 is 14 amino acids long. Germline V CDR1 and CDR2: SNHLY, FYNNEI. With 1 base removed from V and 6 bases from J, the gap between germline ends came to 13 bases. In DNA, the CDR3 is TGTGCCAGCAGTGAAGAAGGGAACAGGGTCGAGCAGTACGTC. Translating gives CASSEEGNRVEQYV.

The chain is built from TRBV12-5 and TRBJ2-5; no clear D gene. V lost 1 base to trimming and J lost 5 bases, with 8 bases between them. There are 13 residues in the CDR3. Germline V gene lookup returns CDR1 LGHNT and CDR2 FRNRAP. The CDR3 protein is CASGLAFRETQYF. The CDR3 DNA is TGTGCTAGTGGTTTGGCCTTTCGGGAGACCCAGTACTTC.

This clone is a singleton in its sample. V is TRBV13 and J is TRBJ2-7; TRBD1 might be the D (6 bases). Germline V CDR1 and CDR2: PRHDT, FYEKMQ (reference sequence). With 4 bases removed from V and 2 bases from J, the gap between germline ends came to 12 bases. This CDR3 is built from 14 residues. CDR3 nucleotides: TGTGCCAGCAGCTGGGCAGGGGATGCCTACGAGCAGTACTTC. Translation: CASSWAGDAYEQYF.